One sample yielded the 5 T cell receptor beta chains listed below, sequenced in a study of patients and donors after allogeneic stem cell transplantation (dated by TCRdb to the early 2020s). To prepare the library, RT-PCR was applied. This sample was sequenced with a NextSeq 550. The public reads were reanalyzed by TCRdb: fastp trimming at Q25, MiXCR alignment, in-frame beta chains only. Every entry covers one CDR3 protein and lists the most common genes and DNA from its rows. Counted in this sample were about 23,000 distinct CDR3 sequences; around 31% of them appeared once. The ten largest account for 48% of the sample. Sequenced input: blood, either unsorted or a sorted T cell fraction (not recorded which). All receptors come from a human donor who was either an allogeneic HSCT recipient or a stem cell or donor lymphocyte infusion donor (not recorded which). It is not recorded whose cells these are; they may come from a transplant donor.

This clonotype was seen only a few times. The rearrangement joins TRBV12-3 or TRBV12-4 to TRBJ1-1; D is possibly TRBD1 (5 bases). V dropped 3 bases and J dropped 0 bases, with 11 bases sitting between them. The length of the CDR3 is 15 residues. CDR3 bases: TGTGCCAGCAGTTTCGACAGCCCCATGAACACTGAAGCTTTCTTT. This translates into CASSFDSPMNTEAFF.

The chain links TRBV7-9 to TRBJ2-1; D ambiguous. Trimming removed 5 bases at V and 4 bases at J, with 9 bases between. From germline, CDR1 is SEHNR and CDR2 FQNEAQ (reference sequence). The length of the CDR3 is 13 residues. The CDR3 DNA sequence: TGTGCCAGCAGCCCCATAGCTTACAATGAGCAGTTCTTC. Its translation is CASSPIAYNEQFF.

This clonotype was counted a few times. The rearrangement links TRBV20-1 to TRBJ1-1; perhaps TRBD1 as D (6 bases). With 5 bases removed from V and 1 base from J, the gap between germline ends came to 14 bases. Germline CDR1 DFQATT, CDR2 SNEGSKA (reference sequence). This CDR3 is 14 amino acids long. Here the CDR3 DNA reads TGCAGTGCTGAATCGGGACAACCGAACACTGAAGCTTTCTTT. Translated: CSAESGQPNTEAFF.

This clonotype occurred many times. This chain uses TRBV2 with TRBJ1-6; TRBD1 matches 8 bases. There are 15 residues in the CDR3. Losses at the gene ends were 2 bases for V and 5 bases for J; bases not matched to a gene: 2. Germline V gene data show CDR1 as SNHLY and CDR2 as FYNNEI. This CDR3 reads CASSEQGANNSPLHF. In nucleotides, the CDR3 is TGTGCCAGCAGTGAACAGGGGGCAAATAATTCACCCCTCCACTTT.

V is TRBV3-1 and J is TRBJ2-5, with D perhaps TRBD1 or TRBD2 (5 bases each). The CDR3 has 13 residues. CDR1 and CDR2 (germline): LGHDT, YNNKEL (reference sequence). The germline V and J ends were trimmed by 8 bases and 5 bases, with 15 bases remaining between them. CDR3 DNA sequence: TGTGCCAGCTCCCGGGGACCAAGGGAGACCCAGTACTTC. Translating it yields CASSRGPRETQYF.